The rows below give T cell receptor beta chains drawn from one sample of a study of regulatory T cells in long-lasting Graves disease. From the multiplex PCR reads, TCRdb called clonotypes with MiXCR, one entry per CDR3 protein. Altogether 300,000 to 500,000 distinct CDR3 sequences are present, more than 20% being singletons, with the ten largest covering roughly 20%. Sequences were derived from peripheral blood mononuclear cells (PBMCs), sampled when the disease was refractory, from a patient treated with antithyroid drugs. All receptors come from a female donor with Graves disease. Each CDR3 is given with its conserved first and last residue. A D gene is named only where the DNA matches it firmly. Expanded clones get a size class; other rows say once, few or many, or leave the size out.

d_gene: TRBD1; v_gene: TRBV15; abundance: few; j_gene: TRBJ1-5; CDR3aa: CATSGEGGQRYQPQHF; CDR3nt: TGTGCCACCAGTGGAGAGGGGGGACAGAGATATCAGCCCCAGCATTTT
d_gene: -; v_gene: TRBV19; abundance: -; j_gene: TRBJ2-7; CDR3aa: CASRDPGLSTYEQYF; CDR3nt: TGTGCCAGTAGGGATCCGGGACTCTCAACCTACGAGCAGTACTTC
d_gene: -; v_gene: TRBV24-1; abundance: -; j_gene: TRBJ2-2; CDR3aa: CATSDPTANTGELFF; CDR3nt: TGTGCCACCAGTGATCCTACAGCGAACACCGGGGAGCTGTTTTTT
d_gene: TRBD1; v_gene: TRBV6-5; abundance: -; j_gene: TRBJ1-2; CDR3aa: CASSYPTGNYGYTF; CDR3nt: TGTGCCAGCAGTTACCCGACAGGGAACTATGGCTACACCTTC
d_gene: TRBD1; v_gene: TRBV6-1; abundance: -; j_gene: TRBJ1-1; CDR3aa: CASIIQGMNTGAFF; CDR3nt: TGTGCCAGCATCATACAGGGGATGAACACTGGAGCTTTCTTT
d_gene: -; v_gene: TRBV7-9; abundance: many; j_gene: TRBJ1-1; CDR3aa: CASSPLALNTEAFF; CDR3nt: TGTGCCAGCAGCCCCCTAGCCCTGAACACTGAAGCTTTCTTT
d_gene: -; v_gene: TRBV28; abundance: many; j_gene: TRBJ1-1; CDR3aa: CASSPLGGANTEAFF; CDR3nt: TGTGCCAGCAGCCCGCTTGGAGGGGCGAACACTGAAGCTTTCTTT
d_gene: -; v_gene: TRBV4-2; abundance: few; j_gene: TRBJ2-5; CDR3aa: CASEAEEGTQYF; CDR3nt: TGTGCAAGCGAAGCGGAAGAAGGGACCCAGTACTTC
d_gene: TRBD1; v_gene: TRBV28; abundance: -; j_gene: TRBJ1-5; CDR3aa: CASSFSYRGRNQPQHF; CDR3nt: TGTGCCAGCAGTTTTTCATACAGGGGGCGCAATCAGCCCCAGCATTTT
d_gene: TRBD1; v_gene: TRBV12-3/TRBV12-4; abundance: many; j_gene: TRBJ2-4; CDR3aa: CASTWGDRGNIQYF; CDR3nt: TGTGCCAGCACCTGGGGGGACAGGGGGAACATTCAGTACTTC